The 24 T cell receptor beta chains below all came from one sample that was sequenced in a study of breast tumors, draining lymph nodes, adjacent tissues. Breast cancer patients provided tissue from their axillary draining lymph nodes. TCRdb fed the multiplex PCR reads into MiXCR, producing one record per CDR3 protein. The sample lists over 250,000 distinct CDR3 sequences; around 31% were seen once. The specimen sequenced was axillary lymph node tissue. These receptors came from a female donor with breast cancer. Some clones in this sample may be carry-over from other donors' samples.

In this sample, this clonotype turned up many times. CDR3 region: CASSLRARADTQYF. DNA of the CDR3: TGTGCCAGCAGTTTGCGCGCTAGGGCAGATACGCAGTATTTT. The chain carries TRBV12-3 or TRBV12-4 and TRBJ2-3; D is unclear. The ends were cut back, 3 bases at V and 4 bases at J, with 11 bases in the middle. The CDR3 is 14 amino acids.

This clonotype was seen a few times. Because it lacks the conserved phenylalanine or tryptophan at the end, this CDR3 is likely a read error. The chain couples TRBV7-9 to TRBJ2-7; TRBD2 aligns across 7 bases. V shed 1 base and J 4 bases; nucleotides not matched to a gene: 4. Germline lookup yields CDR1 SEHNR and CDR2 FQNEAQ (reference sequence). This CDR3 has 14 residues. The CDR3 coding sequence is TGTGCCAGCAGCTTAGTTGCTAGCGGATACGAGCAGTACCTC. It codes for CASSLVASGYEQYL.

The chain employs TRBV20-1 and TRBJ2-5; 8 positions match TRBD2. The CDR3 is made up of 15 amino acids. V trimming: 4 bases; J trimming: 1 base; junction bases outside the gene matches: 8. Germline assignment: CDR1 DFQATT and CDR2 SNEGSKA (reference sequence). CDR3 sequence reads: CSATSGTRPQETQYF. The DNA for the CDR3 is TGCAGTGCTACCAGCGGGACTAGACCCCAAGAGACCCAGTACTTC.

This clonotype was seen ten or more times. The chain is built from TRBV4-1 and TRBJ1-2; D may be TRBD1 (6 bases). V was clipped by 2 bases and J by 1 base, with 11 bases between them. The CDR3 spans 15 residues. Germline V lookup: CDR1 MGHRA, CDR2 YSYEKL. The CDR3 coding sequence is TGCGCCAGCAGCCAATACAGGGAAAATAACTATGGCTACACCTTC. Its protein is CASSQYRENNYGYTF.

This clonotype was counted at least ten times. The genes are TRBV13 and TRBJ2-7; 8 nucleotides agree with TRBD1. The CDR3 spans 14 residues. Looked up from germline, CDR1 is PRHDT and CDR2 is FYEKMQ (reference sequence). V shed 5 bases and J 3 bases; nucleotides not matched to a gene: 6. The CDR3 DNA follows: TGTGCCAGCAGCCCCGACAGGGGAGTCTACGAGCAGTACTTC. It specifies CASSPDRGVYEQYF.

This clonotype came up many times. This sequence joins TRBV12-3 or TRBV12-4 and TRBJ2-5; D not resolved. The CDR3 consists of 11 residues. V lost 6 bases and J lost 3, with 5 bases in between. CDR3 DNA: TGTGCCAGCAGGCGTAAAGAGACCCAGTACTTC. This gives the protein CASRRKETQYF.

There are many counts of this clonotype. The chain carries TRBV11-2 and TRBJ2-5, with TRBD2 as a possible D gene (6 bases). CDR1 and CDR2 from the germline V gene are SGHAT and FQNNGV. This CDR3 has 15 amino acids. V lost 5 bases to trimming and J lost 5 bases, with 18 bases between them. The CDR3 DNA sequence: TGTGCCAGCAGCCCCCAGGGCTGGGCGGGGGAGACCCAGTACTTC. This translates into CASSPQGWAGETQYF.

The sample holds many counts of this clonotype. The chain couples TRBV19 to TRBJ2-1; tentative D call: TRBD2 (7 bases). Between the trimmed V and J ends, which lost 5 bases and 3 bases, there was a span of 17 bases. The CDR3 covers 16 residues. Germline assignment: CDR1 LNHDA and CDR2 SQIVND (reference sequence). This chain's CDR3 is CASSPRGGANYNEQFF. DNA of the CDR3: TGTGCCAGTAGTCCCCGAGGGGGGGCTAACTACAATGAGCAGTTCTTC.

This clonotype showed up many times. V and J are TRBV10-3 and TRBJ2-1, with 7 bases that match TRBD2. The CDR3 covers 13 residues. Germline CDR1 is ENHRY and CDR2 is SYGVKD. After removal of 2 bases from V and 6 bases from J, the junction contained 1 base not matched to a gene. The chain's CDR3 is CAISETGGNEQFF. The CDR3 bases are TGTGCCATCAGTGAGACGGGGGGCAATGAGCAGTTCTTC.

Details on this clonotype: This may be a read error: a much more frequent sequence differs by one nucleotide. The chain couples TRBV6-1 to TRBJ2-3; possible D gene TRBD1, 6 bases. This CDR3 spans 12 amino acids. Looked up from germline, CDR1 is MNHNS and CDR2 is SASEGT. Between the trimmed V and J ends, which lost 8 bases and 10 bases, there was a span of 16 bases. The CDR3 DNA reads TGTGCCAGCGGCCCTAGGGGGTATCCGCAGTATTTT. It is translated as CASGPRGYPQYF.

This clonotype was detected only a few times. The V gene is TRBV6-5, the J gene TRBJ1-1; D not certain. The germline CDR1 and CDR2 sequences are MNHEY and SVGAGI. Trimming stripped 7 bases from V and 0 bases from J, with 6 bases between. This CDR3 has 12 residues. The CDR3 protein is CASKRLNTEAFF. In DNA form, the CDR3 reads TGTGCCAGCAAACGTTTGAACACTGAAGCTTTCTTT.

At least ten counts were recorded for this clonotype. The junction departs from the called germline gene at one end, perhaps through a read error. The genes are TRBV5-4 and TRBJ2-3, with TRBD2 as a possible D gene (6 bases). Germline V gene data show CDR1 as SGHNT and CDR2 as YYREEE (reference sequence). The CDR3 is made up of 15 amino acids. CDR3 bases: TGTGCCAGCAGCAAGCCGGGACTCGGCACGGATACGCAGTATTTT. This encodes CASSKPGLGTDTQYF. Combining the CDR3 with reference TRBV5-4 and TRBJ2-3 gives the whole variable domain ETGVTQSPTHLIKTRGQQVTLRCSSQSGHNTVSWYQQALGQGPQFIFQYYREEENGRGNFPPRFSGLQFPNYSSELNVNALELDDSALYLCASSKPGLGTDTQYFGPGTRLTVL.

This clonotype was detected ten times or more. CDR3 bases: TGTGCCACCAGCAGAAGAGTCGGGGAGCAGTACTTC. Translating it yields CATSRRVGEQYF. The gene calls are TRBV15 and TRBJ2-7, with D unresolved. This CDR3 is built from 12 residues. The germline V and J ends were trimmed by 2 bases and 7 bases, with 9 bases remaining between them. The V gene's germline CDR1 is LNHNV and CDR2 YYDKDF (reference sequence). Full variable domain (remainder filled in from reference TRBV15 and TRBJ2-7): DAMVIQNPRYQVTQFGKPVTLSCSQTLNHNVMYWYQQKSSQAPKLLFHYYDKDFNNEADTPDNFQSRRPNTSFCFLDIRSPGLGDTAMYLCATSRRVGEQYFGPGTRLTVT.

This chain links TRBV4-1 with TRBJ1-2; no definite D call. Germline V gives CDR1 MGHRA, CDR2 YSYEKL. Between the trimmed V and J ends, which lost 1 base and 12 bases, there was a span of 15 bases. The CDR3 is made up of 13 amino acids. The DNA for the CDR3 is TGCGCCAGCAGCCAAGGCGTAAGCTCTGGAAACACCTTC. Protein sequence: CASSQGVSSGNTF.

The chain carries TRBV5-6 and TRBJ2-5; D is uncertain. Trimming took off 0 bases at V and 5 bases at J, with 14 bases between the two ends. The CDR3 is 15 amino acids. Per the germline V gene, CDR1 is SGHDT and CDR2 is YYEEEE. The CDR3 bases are TGTGCCAGCAGCTTGGGGAGACCGCGTTTCGAGACCCAGTACTTC. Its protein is CASSLGRPRFETQYF.

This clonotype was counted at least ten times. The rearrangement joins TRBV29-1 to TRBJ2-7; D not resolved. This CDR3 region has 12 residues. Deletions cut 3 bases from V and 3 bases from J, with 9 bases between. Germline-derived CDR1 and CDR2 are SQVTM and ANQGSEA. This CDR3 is CSVEGWNYEQYF. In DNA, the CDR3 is TGCAGCGTTGAGGGCTGGAACTACGAGCAGTACTTC.

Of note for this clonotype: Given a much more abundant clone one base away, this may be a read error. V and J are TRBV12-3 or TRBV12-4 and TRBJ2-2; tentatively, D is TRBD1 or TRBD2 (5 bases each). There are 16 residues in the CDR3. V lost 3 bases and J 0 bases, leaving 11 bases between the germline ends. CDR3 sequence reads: CASSFVGPPNTGELFF. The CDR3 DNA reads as TGTGCCAGCAGTTTTGTGGGACCACCGAACACCGGGGAGCTGTTTTTT.

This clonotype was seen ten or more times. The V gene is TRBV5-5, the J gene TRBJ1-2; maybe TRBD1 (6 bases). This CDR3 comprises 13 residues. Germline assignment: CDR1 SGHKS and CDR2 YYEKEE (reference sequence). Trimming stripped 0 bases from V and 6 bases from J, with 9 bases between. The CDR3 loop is CASSLGRGDGYTF. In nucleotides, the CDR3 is TGTGCCAGCAGCTTGGGCAGGGGCGATGGCTACACCTTC.

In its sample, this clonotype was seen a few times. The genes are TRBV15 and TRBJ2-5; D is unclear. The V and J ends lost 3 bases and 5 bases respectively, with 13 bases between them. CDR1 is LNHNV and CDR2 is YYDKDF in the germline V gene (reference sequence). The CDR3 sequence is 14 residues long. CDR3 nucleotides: TGTGCCACCAGCAGCCCGGGTCCGAGGGAGACCCAGTACTTC. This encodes CATSSPGPRETQYF.

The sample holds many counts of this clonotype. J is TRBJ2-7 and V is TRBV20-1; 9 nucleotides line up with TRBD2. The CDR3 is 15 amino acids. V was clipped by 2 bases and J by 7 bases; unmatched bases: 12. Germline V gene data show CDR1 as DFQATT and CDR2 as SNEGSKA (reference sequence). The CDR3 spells CSARISGRGPHEQYF. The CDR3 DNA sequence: TGCAGTGCTAGAATTAGCGGGAGAGGCCCCCATGAGCAGTACTTC.

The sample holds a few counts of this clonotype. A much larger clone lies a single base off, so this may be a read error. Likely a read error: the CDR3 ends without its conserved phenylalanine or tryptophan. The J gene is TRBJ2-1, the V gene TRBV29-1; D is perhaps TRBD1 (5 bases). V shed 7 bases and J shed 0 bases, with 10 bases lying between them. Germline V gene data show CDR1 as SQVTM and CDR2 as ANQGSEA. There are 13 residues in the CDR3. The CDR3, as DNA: TGCAGCGCTGACAGAAGCTCCTACAATGAGCAGTTCCTC. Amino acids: CSADRSSYNEQFL.

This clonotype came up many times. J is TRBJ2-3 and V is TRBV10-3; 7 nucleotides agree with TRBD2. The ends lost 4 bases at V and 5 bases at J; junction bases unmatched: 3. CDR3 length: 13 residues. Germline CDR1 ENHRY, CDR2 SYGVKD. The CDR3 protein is CAISASGGDTQYF. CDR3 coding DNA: TGTGCCATCAGTGCCTCGGGGGGAGATACGCAGTATTTT.

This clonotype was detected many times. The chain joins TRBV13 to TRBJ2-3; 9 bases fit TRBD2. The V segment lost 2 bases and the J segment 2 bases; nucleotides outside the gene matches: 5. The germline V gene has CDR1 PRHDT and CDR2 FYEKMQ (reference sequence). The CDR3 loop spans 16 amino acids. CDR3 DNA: TGTGCCAGCAGCTTAAAGCGGGAGGCCCCCACAGATACGCAGTATTTT. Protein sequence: CASSLKREAPTDTQYF.

The CDR3 DNA reads TGTGCCAGCAGTGAAGGGGGACAGGGTAGTGAAAAACTGTTTTTT. Its translation: CASSEGGQGSEKLFF. The chain carries TRBV2 and TRBJ1-4; 9 bases agree with TRBD1. The CDR3 runs to 15 residues. Per the germline V gene, CDR1 is SNHLY and CDR2 is FYNNEI. V gave up 1 base and J gave up 7 bases; unmatched junction bases: 4.